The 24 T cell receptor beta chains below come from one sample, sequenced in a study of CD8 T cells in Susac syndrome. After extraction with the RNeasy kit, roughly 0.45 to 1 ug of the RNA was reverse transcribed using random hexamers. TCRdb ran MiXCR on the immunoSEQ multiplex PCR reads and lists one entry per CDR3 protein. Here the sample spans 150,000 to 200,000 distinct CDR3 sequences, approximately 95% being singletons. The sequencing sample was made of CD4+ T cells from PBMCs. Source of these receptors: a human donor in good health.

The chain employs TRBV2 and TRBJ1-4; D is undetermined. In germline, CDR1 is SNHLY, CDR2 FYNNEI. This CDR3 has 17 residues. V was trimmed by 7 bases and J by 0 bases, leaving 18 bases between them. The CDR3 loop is CASTRRQLLATNEKLFF. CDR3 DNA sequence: TGTGCCAGCACAAGGCGGCAACTCCTAGCAACTAATGAAAAACTGTTTTTT.

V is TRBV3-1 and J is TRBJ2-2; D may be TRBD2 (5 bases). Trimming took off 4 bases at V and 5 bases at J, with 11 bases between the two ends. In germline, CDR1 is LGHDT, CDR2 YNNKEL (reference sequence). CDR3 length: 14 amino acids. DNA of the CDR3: TGTGCCAGCAGCCGCGAGCGAGGGACCGGGGAGCTGTTTTTT. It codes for CASSRERGTGELFF.

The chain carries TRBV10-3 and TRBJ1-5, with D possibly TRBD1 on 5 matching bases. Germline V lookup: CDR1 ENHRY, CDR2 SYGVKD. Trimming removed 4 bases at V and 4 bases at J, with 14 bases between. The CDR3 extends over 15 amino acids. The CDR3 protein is CAISAAGRINQPQHF. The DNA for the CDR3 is TGTGCCATCAGTGCGGCAGGGCGGATTAATCAGCCCCAGCATTTT.

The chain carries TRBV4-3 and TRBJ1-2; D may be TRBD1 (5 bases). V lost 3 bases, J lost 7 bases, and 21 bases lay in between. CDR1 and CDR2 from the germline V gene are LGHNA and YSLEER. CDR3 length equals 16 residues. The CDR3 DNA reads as TGCGCCAGCAGCCAGGACCCCTCCCCAAGGGGACTTGGCTACACCTTC. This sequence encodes CASSQDPSPRGLGYTF.

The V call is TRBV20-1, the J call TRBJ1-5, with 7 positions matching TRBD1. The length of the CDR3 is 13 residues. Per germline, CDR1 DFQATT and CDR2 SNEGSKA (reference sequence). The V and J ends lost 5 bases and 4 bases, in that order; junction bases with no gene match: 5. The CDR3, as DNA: TGCAGTGCTTACCCGACAGGGAATCAGCCCCAGCATTTT. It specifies CSAYPTGNQPQHF.

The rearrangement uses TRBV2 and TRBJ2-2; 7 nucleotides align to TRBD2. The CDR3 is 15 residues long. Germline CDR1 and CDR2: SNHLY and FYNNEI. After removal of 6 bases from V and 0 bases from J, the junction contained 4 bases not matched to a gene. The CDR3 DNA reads TGTGCCAGCAGGCGGGGACTAACGAACACCGGGGAGCTGTTTTTT. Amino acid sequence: CASRRGLTNTGELFF.

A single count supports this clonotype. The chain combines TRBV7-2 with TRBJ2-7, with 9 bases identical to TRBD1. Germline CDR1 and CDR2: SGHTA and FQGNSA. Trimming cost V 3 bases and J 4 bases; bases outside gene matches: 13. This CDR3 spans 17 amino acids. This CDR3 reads CASSFGLTGGNHYEQYF. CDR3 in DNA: TGTGCCAGCAGCTTCGGGCTCACAGGGGGCAATCATTACGAGCAGTACTTC.

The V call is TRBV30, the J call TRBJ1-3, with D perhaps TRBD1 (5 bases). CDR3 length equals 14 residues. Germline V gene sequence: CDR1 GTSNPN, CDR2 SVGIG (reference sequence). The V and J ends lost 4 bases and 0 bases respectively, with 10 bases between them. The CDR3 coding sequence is TGTGCCTGGATGGGACGGGACTCTGGAAACACCATATATTTT. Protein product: CAWMGRDSGNTIYF.

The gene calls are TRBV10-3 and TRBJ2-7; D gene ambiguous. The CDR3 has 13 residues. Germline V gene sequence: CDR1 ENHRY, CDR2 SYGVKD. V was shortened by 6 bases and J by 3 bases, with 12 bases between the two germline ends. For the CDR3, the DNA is TGTGCCATCAGCGCCAGGCTGAACTACGAGCAGTACTTC. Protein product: CAISARLNYEQYF.

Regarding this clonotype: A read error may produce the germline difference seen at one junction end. The CDR3 spells CSPRTQDTQYF. As DNA, the CDR3 is TGCAGCCCAAGGACCCAAGATACCCAGTACTTC. This chain uses TRBV29-1 with TRBJ2-5; no clear D gene. This CDR3 has 11 amino acids. Germline CDR1 is SQVTM and CDR2 is ANQGSEA.

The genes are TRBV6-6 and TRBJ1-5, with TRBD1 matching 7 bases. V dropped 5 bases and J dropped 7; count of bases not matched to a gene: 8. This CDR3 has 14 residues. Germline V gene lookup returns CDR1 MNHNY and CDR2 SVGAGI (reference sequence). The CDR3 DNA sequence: TGTGCCAGCAGTCCCGACAGGGCCGGCCAGCCCCAGCATTTT. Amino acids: CASSPDRAGQPQHF.

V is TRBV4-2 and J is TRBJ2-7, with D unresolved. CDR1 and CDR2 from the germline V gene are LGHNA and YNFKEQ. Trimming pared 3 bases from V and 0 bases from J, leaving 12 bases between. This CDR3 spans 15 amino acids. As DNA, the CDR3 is TGTGCCAGCAGCCAGGGTAGGCAGAGCTCCTACGAGCAGTACTTC. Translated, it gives CASSQGRQSSYEQYF.

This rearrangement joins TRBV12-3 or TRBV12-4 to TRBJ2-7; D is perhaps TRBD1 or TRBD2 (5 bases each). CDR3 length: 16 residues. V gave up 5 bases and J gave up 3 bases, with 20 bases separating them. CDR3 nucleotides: TGTGCCAGCAGTCCCCCGGGACCGCAACCCTACTACGAGCAGTACTTC. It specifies CASSPPGPQPYYEQYF.

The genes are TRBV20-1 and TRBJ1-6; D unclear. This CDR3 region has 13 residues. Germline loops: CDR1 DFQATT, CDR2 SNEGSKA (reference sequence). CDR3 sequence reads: CTSGLGYNSPLHF. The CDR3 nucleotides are TGCACGTCGGGGTTGGGTTATAATTCACCCCTCCACTTT.

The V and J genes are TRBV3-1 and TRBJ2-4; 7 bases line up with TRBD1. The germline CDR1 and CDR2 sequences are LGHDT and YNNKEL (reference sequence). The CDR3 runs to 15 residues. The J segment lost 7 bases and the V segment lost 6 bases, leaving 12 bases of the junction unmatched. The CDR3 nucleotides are TGTGCCAGCAGTAAAGGACCCGGGACAGTGAACATTCAGTACTTC. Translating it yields CASSKGPGTVNIQYF.

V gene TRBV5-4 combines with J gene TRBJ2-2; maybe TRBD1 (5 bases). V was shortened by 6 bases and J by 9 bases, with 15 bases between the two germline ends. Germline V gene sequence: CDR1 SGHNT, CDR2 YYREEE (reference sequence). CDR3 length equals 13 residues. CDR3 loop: CASTLVGQRELFF. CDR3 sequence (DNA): TGTGCCAGCACCCTCGTGGGGCAAAGGGAGCTGTTTTTT.

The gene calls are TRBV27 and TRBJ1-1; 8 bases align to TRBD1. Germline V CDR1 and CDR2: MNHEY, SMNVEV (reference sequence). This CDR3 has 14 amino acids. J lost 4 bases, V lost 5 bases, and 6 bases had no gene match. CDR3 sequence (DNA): TGTGCCAGCAGTCGGACAGGGAAAGGCACTGAAGCTTTCTTT. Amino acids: CASSRTGKGTEAFF.

CDR3 nucleotide sequence: TGTGCCATCGGGTCCACAACTCCTAATTCACCCCTCCACTTT. The encoded protein is CAIGSTTPNSPLHF. V is TRBV10-3 and J is TRBJ1-6, with unresolved D. The germline CDR1 and CDR2 sequences are ENHRY and SYGVKD. The V gene lost 8 bases and the J gene lost 6 bases, with 14 bases spanning the gap. The CDR3 is 14 residues long.

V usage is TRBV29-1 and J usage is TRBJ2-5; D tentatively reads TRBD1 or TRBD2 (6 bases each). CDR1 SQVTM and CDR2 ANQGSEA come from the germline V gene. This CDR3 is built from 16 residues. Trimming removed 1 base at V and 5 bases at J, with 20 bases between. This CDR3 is CSVEGGTGAPVETQYF. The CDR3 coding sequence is TGCAGCGTTGAAGGAGGGACGGGGGCGCCGGTGGAGACCCAGTACTTC.

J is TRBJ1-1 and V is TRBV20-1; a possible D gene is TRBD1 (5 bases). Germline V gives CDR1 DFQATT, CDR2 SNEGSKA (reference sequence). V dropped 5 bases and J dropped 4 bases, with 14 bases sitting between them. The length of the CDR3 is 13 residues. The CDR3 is CSASRVRGTEAFF. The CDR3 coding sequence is TGCAGTGCTTCCAGGGTGCGGGGCACTGAAGCTTTCTTT.

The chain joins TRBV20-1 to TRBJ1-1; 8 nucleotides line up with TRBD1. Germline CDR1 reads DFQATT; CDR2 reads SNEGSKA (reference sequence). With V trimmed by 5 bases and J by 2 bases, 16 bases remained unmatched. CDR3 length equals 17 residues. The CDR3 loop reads CSAPDGQGKIGNTEAFF. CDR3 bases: TGCAGTGCTCCTGACGGACAGGGTAAAATCGGTAACACTGAAGCTTTCTTT.

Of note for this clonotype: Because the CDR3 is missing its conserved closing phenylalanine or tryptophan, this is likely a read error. CDR3 sequence: CAISHRTDYGYTV. The CDR3 region has the DNA TGTGCCATCAGTCACCGGACAGACTATGGCTACACCGTC. V gene TRBV10-3 combines with J gene TRBJ1-2; D perhaps matches TRBD1 (6 bases). Germline CDR1 and CDR2: ENHRY and SYGVKD. The CDR3 covers 13 residues. Trimming took 5 bases from V and 3 from J, leaving 10 bases between them.

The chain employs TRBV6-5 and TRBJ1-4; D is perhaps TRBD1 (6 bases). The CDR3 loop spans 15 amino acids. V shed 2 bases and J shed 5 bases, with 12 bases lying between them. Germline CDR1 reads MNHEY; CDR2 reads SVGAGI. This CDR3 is CASSYRTASNEKLFF. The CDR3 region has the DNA TGTGCCAGCAGTTACCGGACAGCTTCGAATGAAAAACTGTTTTTT.

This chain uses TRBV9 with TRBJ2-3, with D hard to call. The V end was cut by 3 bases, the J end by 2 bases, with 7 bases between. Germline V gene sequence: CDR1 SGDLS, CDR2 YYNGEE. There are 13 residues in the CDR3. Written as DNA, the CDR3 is TGTGCCAGCAGCGGGGCGCCCACAGATACGCAGTATTTT. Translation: CASSGAPTDTQYF.